Following are 6 T cell receptor beta chains from one sample sequenced in a study of cytomegalovirus exposure and HLA in healthy donors (dated by TCRdb to 2016 to 2017). The protocol used for the library was the immunoSEQ multiplex PCR assay. The multiplex PCR relied on a mix of 60 forward primers for TCR Vbeta segments and 13 reverse primers for TCR Jbeta segments. In its TCRdb copy, this immuneACCESS table keeps in-frame sequences only and misses some clones. Where compared with another copy, unresolved V genes explain less than half of these, and the others have no known cause. The sample profile shows 150,000 to 250,000 clones; roughly 80% of them were found once. The ten largest clones capture 6.5% of the sample. Sequenced material: PBMCs. All receptors come from a woman aged 45-59 years in good health and CMV-seropositive.

The J gene is TRBJ1-5, the V gene TRBV4-1; possible D gene TRBD1, 5 bases. CDR1 is MGHRA, CDR2 YSYEKL, per germline. The CDR3 runs to 14 residues. V was clipped by 3 bases and J by 4 bases, with 10 bases between them. CDR3 nucleotides: TGCGCCAGCAGCCATGGACAAGTGAATCAGCCCCAGCATTTT. Protein sequence: CASSHGQVNQPQHF.

This clone appeared a few times. The V and J genes are TRBV5-1 and TRBJ2-3; TRBD2 might be the D (6 bases). The CDR3 runs to 15 residues. Germline assignment: CDR1 SGHRS and CDR2 YFSETQ. The ends were cut back, 0 bases at V and 1 base at J, with 9 bases in the middle. The CDR3 nucleotides are TGCGCCAGCAGCTTGGGAAGGGAGGGCACAGATACGCAGTATTTT. This sequence encodes CASSLGREGTDTQYF. Together with reference TRBV5-1 and TRBJ2-3, the CDR3 gives the full variable domain: KAGVTQTPRYLIKTRGQQVTLSCSPISGHRSVSWYQQTPGQGLQFLFEYFSETQRNKGNFPGRFSGRQFSNSRSEMNVSTLELGDSALYLCASSLGREGTDTQYFGPGTRLTVL.

This clone was counted once. The chain recombines TRBV7-9 with TRBJ2-1; D is unresolved. Trimming removed 0 bases from V and 6 bases from J, with 12 bases in between. This CDR3 spans 15 amino acids. The germline CDR1 and CDR2 sequences are SEHNR and FQNEAQ (reference sequence). The CDR3 region is CASSLARGYPNEQFF. The CDR3, as DNA: TGTGCCAGCAGCTTAGCGCGAGGTTACCCCAATGAGCAGTTCTTC. The entire variable domain, with the rest obtained from reference TRBV7-9 and TRBJ2-1, is as follows: DTGVSQNPRHKITKRGQNVTFRCDPISEHNRLYWYRQTLGQGPEFLTYFQNEAQLEKSRLLSDRFSAERPKGSFSTLEIQRTEQGDSAMYLCASSLARGYPNEQFFGPGTRLTVL.

The chain employs TRBV29-1 and TRBJ2-3; TRBD2 agrees at 10 bases. This CDR3 has 14 residues. Trimming at V came to 4 bases and at J to 4 bases, leaving 5 bases not matched to a gene. Germline V gives CDR1 SQVTM, CDR2 ANQGSEA. The CDR3 coding sequence is TGCAGCGTTGCCGGGACTAGCGTCCCAGATACGCAGTATTTT. Amino acids: CSVAGTSVPDTQYF.

The chain recombines TRBV10-1 with TRBJ2-5; D not certain. CDR3 length: 13 amino acids. CDR1 and CDR2 (germline): WNHNN, SYGVQD (reference sequence). Trimming pared 0 bases from V and 1 base from J, leaving 3 bases between. This CDR3 is CASSESSQETQYF. The CDR3 nucleotides are TGCGCCAGCAGTGAGTCGAGCCAAGAGACCCAGTACTTC.

This clone turned up a few times. The chain uses TRBV10-3 and TRBJ2-4; the D gene is possibly TRBD2 (5 bases). V dropped 6 bases and J dropped 4 bases, with 13 bases sitting between them. The CDR3 runs 14 residues. In germline, CDR1 is ENHRY, CDR2 SYGVKD. CDR3 region: CAISPQGGKNIQYF. The CDR3 nucleotides are TGTGCCATCAGCCCCCAAGGAGGAAAAAACATTCAGTACTTC.